The present T cell receptor (beta chain) was sequenced within a study of blood T cell repertoires in COVID-19. About the study: Nucleic acid was either cDNA or gDNA, and it came from T cells, B-cell-depleted T cells, or PBMCs.

Using immunoSEQ multiplex PCR, the repertoire was profiled, and TCRdb retains in-frame clones only, with some absent. The table shows around 130,000 clones, with 85% to 90% occurring only once. The germline gives CDR1 SNHLY, CDR2 FYNNEI. The V gene lost 1 base and the J gene lost 7 bases, with 5 bases spanning the gap. CDR3 length: 12 residues. Material for sequencing was peripheral blood. This TCR came from a man between 70 and 80 years old with active or convalescent COVID-19. The V and J genes are TRBV2 and TRBJ1-3; D unclear. The CDR3 loop reads CASSEGGNTIYF. CDR3 sequence (DNA): TGTGCCAGCAGTGAAGGCGGGAACACCATATATTTT.